The clone carrying this T cell receptor (beta chain) was recorded at least ten times. Its specificity is unknown. The data stem from a study of beta chain features in type 1 diabetes. Study-level findings and limits: Any HLA type influence on TCRB rearrangement was left unresolved here. Moderate yet significant TCRB CDR3 shortening was seen in Type 1 diabetes patients in all four CD4+ subsets. Patients showed naive, central memory and Treg TCRB repertoires that appeared more similar than those of healthy donors. The VDJ junctions of type 1 diabetes patients carried fewer insertions and more deletions.

cDNA synthesis used the whole RNA isolate, giving expressed TCRB sequences. TCRdb's copy holds only in-frame clones and misses some; the assay was immunoSEQ multiplex PCR. The sample consists of almost 350,000 clones, around 8.5% of them appearing once. Based on CD45RO/CCR7/CD25/CD127/CD95/CD27, CD4+ regulatory, stem cell-like memory, naive and central memory cells were sorted. V lost 2 bases and J lost 2; bases outside the gene matches: 3. This CDR3 has 16 amino acids. Germline-derived CDR1 and CDR2 are SGHDT and YYEEEE. V is TRBV5-6 and J is TRBJ2-3, with 12 positions matching TRBD2. This TCR was recovered from a man aged 25 to 40 with type 1 diabetes. The sequenced material came from central memory CD4+ T cells from blood. CDR3 coding DNA: TGTGCCAGCAGCTTCGGGACTAGCGGGTTCACAGATACGCAGTATTTT. Residues: CASSFGTSGFTDTQYF.